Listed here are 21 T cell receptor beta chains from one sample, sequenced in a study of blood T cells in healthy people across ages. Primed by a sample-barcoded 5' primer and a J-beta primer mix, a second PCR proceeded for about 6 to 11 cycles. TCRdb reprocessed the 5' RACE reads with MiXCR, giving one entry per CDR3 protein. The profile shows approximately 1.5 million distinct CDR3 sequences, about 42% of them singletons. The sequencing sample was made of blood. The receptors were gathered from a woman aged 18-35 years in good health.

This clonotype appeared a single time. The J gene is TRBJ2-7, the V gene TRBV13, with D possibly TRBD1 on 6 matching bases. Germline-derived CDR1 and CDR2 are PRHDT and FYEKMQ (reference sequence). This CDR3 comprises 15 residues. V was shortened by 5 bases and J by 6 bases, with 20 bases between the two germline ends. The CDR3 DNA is TGTGCCAGCAGCGACCCAGGGGCGTCCTCAGCCGAGCAGTACTTC. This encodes CASSDPGASSAEQYF. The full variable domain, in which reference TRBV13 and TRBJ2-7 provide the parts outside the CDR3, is AAGVIQSPRHLIKEKRETATLKCYPIPRHDTVYWYQQGPGQDPQFLISFYEKMQSDKGSIPDRFSAQQFSDYHSELNMSSLELGDSALYFCASSDPGASSAEQYFGPGTRLTVT.

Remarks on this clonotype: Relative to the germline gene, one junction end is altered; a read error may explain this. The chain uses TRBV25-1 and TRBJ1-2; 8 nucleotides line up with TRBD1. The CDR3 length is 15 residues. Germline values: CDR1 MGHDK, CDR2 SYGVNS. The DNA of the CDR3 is TGTGCCAGCAGTAAAGGGACAGGAAACTACTATCGCTACACCTTC. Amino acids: CASSKGTGNYYRYTF.

DNA of the CDR3: TGTGCCAGCAGTTACTTACAGGGACGTGAAGCTTTCTTT. Its translation is CASSYLQGREAFF. The gene calls are TRBV6-5 and TRBJ1-1; tentatively, D is TRBD1 (6 bases). Germline CDR1 and CDR2: MNHEY and SVGAGI. Trimming shortened V by 1 base and J by 7 bases, and 10 bases separated the two germline ends. The CDR3 is 13 residues long.

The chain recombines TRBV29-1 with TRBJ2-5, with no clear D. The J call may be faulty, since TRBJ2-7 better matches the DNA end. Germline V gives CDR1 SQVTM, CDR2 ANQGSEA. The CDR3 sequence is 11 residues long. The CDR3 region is CSVVRGNEQYF. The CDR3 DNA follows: TGCAGCGTTGTGAGAGGAAACGAGCAGTACTTC.

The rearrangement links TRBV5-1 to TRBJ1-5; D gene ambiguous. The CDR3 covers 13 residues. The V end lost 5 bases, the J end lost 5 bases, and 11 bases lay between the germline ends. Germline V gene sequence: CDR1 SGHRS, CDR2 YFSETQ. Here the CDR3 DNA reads TGCGCCAGCAGACCGGGTGTGGATCAGCCCCAGCATTTT. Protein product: CASRPGVDQPQHF.

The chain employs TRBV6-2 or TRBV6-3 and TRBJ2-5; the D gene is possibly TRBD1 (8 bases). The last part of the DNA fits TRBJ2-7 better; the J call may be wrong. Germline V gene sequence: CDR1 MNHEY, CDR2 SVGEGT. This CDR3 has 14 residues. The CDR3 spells CACWRGTGSYEQYF. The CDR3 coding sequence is TGTGCCTGTTGGCGGGGGACAGGAAGTTACGAGCAGTACTTC.

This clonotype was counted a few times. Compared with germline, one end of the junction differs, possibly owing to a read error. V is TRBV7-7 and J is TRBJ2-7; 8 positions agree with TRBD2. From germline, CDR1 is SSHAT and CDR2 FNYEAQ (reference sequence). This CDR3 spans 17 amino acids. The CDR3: CASSLPISGTHSYEQYF. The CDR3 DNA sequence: TGTGCTAGCAGCTTACCCATTAGCGGGACCCACTCCTACGAGCAGTACTTC.

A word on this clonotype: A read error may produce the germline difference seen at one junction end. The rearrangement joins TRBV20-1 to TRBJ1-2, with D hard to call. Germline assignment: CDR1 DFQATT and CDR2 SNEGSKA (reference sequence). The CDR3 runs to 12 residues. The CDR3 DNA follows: TGCAGTGCTAGAGAGGGAGGGTATGACTACACCTTC. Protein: CSAREGGYDYTF.

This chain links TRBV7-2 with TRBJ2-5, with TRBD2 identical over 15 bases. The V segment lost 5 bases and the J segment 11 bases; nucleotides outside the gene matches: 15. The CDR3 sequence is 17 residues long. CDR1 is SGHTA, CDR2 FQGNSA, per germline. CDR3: CASSEQFGTSGGNEQYF. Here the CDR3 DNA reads TGTGCCAGCAGCGAGCAATTTGGGACTAGCGGGGGGAATGAGCAGTACTTC.

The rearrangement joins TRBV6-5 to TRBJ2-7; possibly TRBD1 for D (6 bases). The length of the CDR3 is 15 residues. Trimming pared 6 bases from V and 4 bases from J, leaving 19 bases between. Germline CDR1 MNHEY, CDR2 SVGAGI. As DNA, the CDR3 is TGTGCCAGCAGCCTCCGAGGGGGTGGCTTATACGAGCAGTACTTC. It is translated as CASSLRGGGLYEQYF.

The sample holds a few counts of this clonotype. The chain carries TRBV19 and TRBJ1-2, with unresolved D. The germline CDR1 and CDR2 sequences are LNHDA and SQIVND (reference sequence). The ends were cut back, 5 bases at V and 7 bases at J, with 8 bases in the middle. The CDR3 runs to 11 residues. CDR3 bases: TGTGCCAGTAGTGTGGGATCTGGCTACACCTTC. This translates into CASSVGSGYTF. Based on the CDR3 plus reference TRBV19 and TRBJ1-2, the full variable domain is DGGITQSPKYLFRKEGQNVTLSCEQNLNHDAMYWYRQDPGQGLRLIYYSQIVNDFQKGDIAEGYSVSREKKESFPLTVTSAQKNPTAFYLCASSVGSGYTFGSGTRLTVV.

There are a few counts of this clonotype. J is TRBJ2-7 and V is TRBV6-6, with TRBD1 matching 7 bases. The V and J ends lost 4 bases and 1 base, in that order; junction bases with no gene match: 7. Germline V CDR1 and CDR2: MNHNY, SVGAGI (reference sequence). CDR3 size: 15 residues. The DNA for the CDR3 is TGTGCCAGCAGTTCCCCGGGACAGAATTCCTACGAGCAGTACTTC. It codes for CASSSPGQNSYEQYF.

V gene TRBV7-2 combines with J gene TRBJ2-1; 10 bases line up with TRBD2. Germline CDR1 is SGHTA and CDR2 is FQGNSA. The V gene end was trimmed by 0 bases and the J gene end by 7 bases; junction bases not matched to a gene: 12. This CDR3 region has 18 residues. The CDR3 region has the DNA TGTGCCAGCAGCTTAGCCGCCGGGGAGCGGGGGGGGAGGAATGAGCAGTTCTTC. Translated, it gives CASSLAAGERGGRNEQFF.

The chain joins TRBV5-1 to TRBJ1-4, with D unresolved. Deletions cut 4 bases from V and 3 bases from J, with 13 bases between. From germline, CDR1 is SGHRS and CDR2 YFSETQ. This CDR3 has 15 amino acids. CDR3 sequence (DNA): TGCGCCAGCAGCCCCGTGAAAGGGTCTAATGAAAAACTGTTTTTT. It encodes CASSPVKGSNEKLFF.

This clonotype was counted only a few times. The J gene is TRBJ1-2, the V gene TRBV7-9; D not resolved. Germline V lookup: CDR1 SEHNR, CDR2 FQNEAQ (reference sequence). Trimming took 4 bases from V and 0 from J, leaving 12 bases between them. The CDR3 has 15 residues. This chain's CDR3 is CASSSTLEANYGYTF. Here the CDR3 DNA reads TGTGCCAGCAGCTCTACCCTGGAAGCTAACTATGGCTACACCTTC. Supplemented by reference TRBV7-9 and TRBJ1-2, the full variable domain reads DTGVSQNPRHKITKRGQNVTFRCDPISEHNRLYWYRQTLGQGPEFLTYFQNEAQLEKSRLLSDRFSAERPKGSFSTLEIQRTEQGDSAMYLCASSSTLEANYGYTFGSGTRLTVV.

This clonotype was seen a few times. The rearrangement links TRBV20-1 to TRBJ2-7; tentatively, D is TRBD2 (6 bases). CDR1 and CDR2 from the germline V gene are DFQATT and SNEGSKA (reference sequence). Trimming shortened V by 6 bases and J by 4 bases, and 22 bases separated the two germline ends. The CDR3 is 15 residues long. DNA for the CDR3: TGCAGTGCCCCCGGTGGAGCTAGCGACTTTTACGAGCAGTACTTC. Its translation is CSAPGGASDFYEQYF.

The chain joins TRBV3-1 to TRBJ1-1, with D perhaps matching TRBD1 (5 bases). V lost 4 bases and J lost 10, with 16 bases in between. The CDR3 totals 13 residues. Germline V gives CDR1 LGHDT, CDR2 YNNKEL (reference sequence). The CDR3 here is CASSPSGTRGAFF. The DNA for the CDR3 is TGTGCCAGCAGCCCATCCGGGACCCGCGGAGCTTTCTTT.

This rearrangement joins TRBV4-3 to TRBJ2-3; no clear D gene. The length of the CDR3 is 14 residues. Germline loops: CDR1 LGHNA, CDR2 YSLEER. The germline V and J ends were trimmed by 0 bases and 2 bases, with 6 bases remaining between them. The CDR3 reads CASSQDYITDTQYF. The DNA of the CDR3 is TGCGCCAGCAGCCAAGATTATATCACAGATACGCAGTATTTT.

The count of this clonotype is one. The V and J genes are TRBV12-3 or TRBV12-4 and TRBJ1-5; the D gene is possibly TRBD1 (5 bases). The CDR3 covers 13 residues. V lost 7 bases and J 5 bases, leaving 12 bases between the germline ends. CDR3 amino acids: CASTADSYQPQHF. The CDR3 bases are TGTGCCAGCACCGCCGACAGCTATCAGCCCCAGCATTTT.

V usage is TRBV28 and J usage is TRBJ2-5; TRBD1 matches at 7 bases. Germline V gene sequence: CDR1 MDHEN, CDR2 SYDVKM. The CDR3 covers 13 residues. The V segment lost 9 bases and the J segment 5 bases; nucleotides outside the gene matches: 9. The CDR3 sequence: CASYRDRMETQYF. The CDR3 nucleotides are TGTGCCAGTTACAGGGACAGAATGGAGACCCAGTACTTC.

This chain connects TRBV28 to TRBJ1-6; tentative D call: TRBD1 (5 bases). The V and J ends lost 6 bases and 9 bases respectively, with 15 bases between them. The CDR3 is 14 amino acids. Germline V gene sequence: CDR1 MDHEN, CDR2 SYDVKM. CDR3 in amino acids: CASRAGEGSSPLHF. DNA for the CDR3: TGTGCCAGCAGAGCCGGGGAGGGGAGTTCACCCCTCCACTTT.